Each of the 18 T cell receptor beta chains below was sequenced from the same sample in a study of cytomegalovirus exposure and HLA in healthy donors. PCR was performed using 60 Vbeta and 13 Jbeta primers. Sequencing used immunoSEQ multiplex PCR; TCRdb keeps in-frame clones, though not all of them. Across roughly 80,000 clones, the top ten clones capture around 5% of the sample. Sequencing used PBMCs. These receptors were taken from a girl aged 10 to 17 in good health and CMV-seropositive.

J is TRBJ2-3 and V is TRBV4-1; no reliable D call. CDR1 and CDR2 (germline): MGHRA, YSYEKL. Trimming pared 4 bases from V and 2 bases from J, leaving 7 bases between. This CDR3 is built from 13 residues. The CDR3 loop reads CASSPNPTDTQYF. The CDR3 nucleotides read TGCGCCAGCAGCCCTAACCCCACAGATACGCAGTATTTT.

The J gene is TRBJ1-5, the V gene TRBV10-3; 7 bases match TRBD1. V lost 8 bases and J lost 0; bases outside the gene matches: 1. Germline CDR1 and CDR2: ENHRY and SYGVKD. The CDR3 consists of 13 residues. This CDR3 reads CAIGTASNQPQHF. The CDR3 DNA sequence: TGTGCCATCGGGACAGCTAGCAATCAGCCCCAGCATTTT.

The chain uses TRBV6-6 and TRBJ2-7; D unclear. The germline gives CDR1 MNHNY, CDR2 SVGAGI (reference sequence). This CDR3 comprises 10 residues. Trimming removed 8 bases at V and 3 bases at J, with 5 bases between. The CDR3 spells CASGHYEQYF. The CDR3, as DNA: TGTGCCAGCGGCCACTACGAGCAGTACTTC.

V gene TRBV9 combines with J gene TRBJ1-1; the D gene is possibly TRBD1 (5 bases). This CDR3 has 15 amino acids. Deletions cut 0 bases from V and 2 bases from J, with 11 bases between. Germline V gene lookup returns CDR1 SGDLS and CDR2 YYNGEE. CDR3 DNA sequence: TGTGCCAGCAGCGTAGAGCCGGGGGTCAACACTGAAGCTTTCTTT. This encodes CASSVEPGVNTEAFF.

The chain combines TRBV12-5 with TRBJ1-4; 7 bases line up with TRBD1. Unmatched junction bases numbered 5, after V lost 3 bases and J lost 10 bases. Germline V gives CDR1 LGHNT, CDR2 FRNRAP. The CDR3 runs 13 residues. The CDR3 nucleotides read TGTGCTAGTGGTTTTAGACAGGGTGGAAAACTGTTTTTT. It codes for CASGFRQGGKLFF.

The chain is built from TRBV2 and TRBJ1-6; 7 bases align to TRBD1. CDR1 and CDR2 (germline): SNHLY, FYNNEI. V was clipped by 6 bases and J by 10 bases; unmatched bases: 9. The CDR3 spans 14 residues. The CDR3, as DNA: TGTGCCAGCAGAACAACAGGGGCTTCCTCACCCCTCCACTTT. Translated, it gives CASRTTGASSPLHF.

The V and J genes are TRBV27 and TRBJ1-2, with 7 bases fitting TRBD1. After removal of 3 bases from V and 0 bases from J, the junction contained 7 bases not matched to a gene. The CDR3 loop spans 16 amino acids. Looked up from germline, CDR1 is MNHEY and CDR2 is SMNVEV (reference sequence). The CDR3 coding sequence is TGTGCCAGCAGTTTCACGACAGGGCGACCTAACTATGGCTACACCTTC. It specifies CASSFTTGRPNYGYTF.

The chain joins TRBV29-1 to TRBJ1-2, with D possibly TRBD1 on 5 matching bases. This CDR3 is 13 amino acids long. The germline V gene encodes CDR1 SQVTM and CDR2 ANQGSEA. V dropped 5 bases and J dropped 2 bases, with 12 bases sitting between them. The CDR3 sequence: CSVMGGENYGYTF. Written as DNA, the CDR3 is TGCAGCGTTATGGGGGGAGAGAACTATGGCTACACCTTC.

The genes are TRBV7-9 and TRBJ1-2; a possible D gene is TRBD1 (5 bases). Germline V lookup: CDR1 SEHNR, CDR2 FQNEAQ (reference sequence). The CDR3 runs to 16 residues. V lost 5 bases and J lost 1, with 17 bases in between. CDR3 nucleotides: TGTGCCAGCAGCCCCCAGATAGGCAGGGATAACTATGGCTACACCTTC. As protein: CASSPQIGRDNYGYTF.

The V gene is TRBV5-1, the J gene TRBJ1-6; 10 bases line up with TRBD1. CDR3 length: 15 amino acids. The germline CDR1 and CDR2 sequences are SGHRS and YFSETQ. With V trimmed by 4 bases and J by 8 bases, 6 bases remained unmatched. CDR3 bases: TGCGCCAGCAGCCAGGGACAGGGGTTGGATTCACCCCTCCACTTT. Translated: CASSQGQGLDSPLHF.

The CDR3 sequence: CASSGGTVSGVYQETQYF. Written as DNA, the CDR3 is TGCGCCAGCAGCGGCGGGACAGTTAGCGGGGTGTACCAAGAGACCCAGTACTTC. The chain links TRBV4-1 to TRBJ2-5; D may be TRBD2 (8 bases). CDR3 length: 18 amino acids. Between the trimmed V and J ends, which lost 5 bases and 0 bases, there was a span of 22 bases. Germline CDR1 is MGHRA and CDR2 is YSYEKL.

The chain uses TRBV28 and TRBJ1-4, with 10 nucleotides matching TRBD1. The V gene end was trimmed by 5 bases and the J gene end by 6 bases; junction bases not matched to a gene: 6. Germline CDR1 and CDR2: MDHEN and SYDVKM. This CDR3 contains 15 residues. The CDR3 is CASSPGDRGHEKLFF. In nucleotides, the CDR3 is TGTGCCAGCAGTCCGGGAGACAGGGGGCATGAAAAACTGTTTTTT.

The genes are TRBV5-6 and TRBJ2-3, with TRBD2 identical over 14 bases. The CDR3 totals 18 residues. After removal of 2 bases from V and 3 bases from J, the junction contained 8 bases not matched to a gene. Germline lookup yields CDR1 SGHDT and CDR2 YYEEEE. The CDR3 region has the DNA TGTGCCAGCAGCTTTTTGACTAGCGGGGGGGCCGGTACAGATACGCAGTATTTT. Protein product: CASSFLTSGGAGTDTQYF.

This chain links TRBV28 with TRBJ1-1; TRBD1 might be the D (5 bases). The V gene lost 10 bases and the J gene lost 6 bases, with 15 bases spanning the gap. Germline values: CDR1 MDHEN, CDR2 SYDVKM. The CDR3 length is 12 residues. The CDR3 sequence is CAINGASPEAFF. The CDR3 DNA reads TGTGCCATCAATGGGGCTTCCCCTGAAGCTTTCTTT. The variable domain in full, with the rest retrieved from reference TRBV28 and TRBJ1-1, is DVKVTQSSRYLVKRTGEKVFLECVQDMDHENMFWYRQDPGLGLRLIYFSYDVKMKEKGDIPEGYSVSREKKERFSLILESASTNQTSMYLCAINGASPEAFFGQGTRLTVV.

Worth noting for this clone: The sample holds other DNA sequences that translate to the same CDR3. This chain links TRBV4-1 with TRBJ1-6, with a possible D match to TRBD1 (6 bases). The CDR3 covers 15 residues. V lost 1 base and J lost 7, with 11 bases in between. Germline V gene lookup returns CDR1 MGHRA and CDR2 YSYEKL. The CDR3 protein is CASSQVQGQNSPLHF. The CDR3, as DNA: TGCGCCAGCAGCCAAGTACAGGGTCAGAATTCACCCCTCCACTTT.

The gene calls are TRBV30 and TRBJ2-1; D may be TRBD2 (5 bases). V lost 5 bases to trimming and J lost 6 bases, with 17 bases between them. Germline lookup yields CDR1 GTSNPN and CDR2 SVGIG (reference sequence). The CDR3 covers 14 residues. The CDR3 loop reads CAWLDLTRGNEQFF. As DNA, the CDR3 is TGTGCCTGGTTAGACCTTACTAGAGGCAATGAGCAGTTCTTC. Drawing the rest from reference TRBV30 and TRBJ2-1, the complete variable domain is SQTIHQWPATLVQPVGSPLSLECTVEGTSNPNLYWYRQAAGRGLQLLFYSVGIGQISSEVPQNLSASRPQDRQFILSSKKLLLSDSGFYLCAWLDLTRGNEQFFGPGTRLTVL.

The genes are TRBV6-5 and TRBJ2-3, with TRBD2 matching 13 bases. Germline V CDR1 and CDR2: MNHEY, SVGAGI. The CDR3 totals 15 residues. The trim removed 6 bases at V and 2 bases at J, leaving 2 bases unmatched. The CDR3 nucleotides read TGTGCCAGCAGGGGACTAGCGGGGCACACAGATACGCAGTATTTT. Its translation is CASRGLAGHTDTQYF.

The rearrangement uses TRBV6-6 and TRBJ2-7; 8 bases map to TRBD1. After removal of 6 bases from V and 6 bases from J, the junction contained 7 bases not matched to a gene. The V gene's germline CDR1 is MNHNY and CDR2 SVGAGI (reference sequence). There are 13 residues in the CDR3. CDR3 DNA sequence: TGTGCCAGCAGGACTCCCGACAGGGGCGAGCAGTACGTC. Translating gives CASRTPDRGEQYV.